The entry that follows covers one TCR beta chain sequence. Its antigen is currently unknown. PCR was performed using 60 Vbeta and 13 Jbeta primers. Repertoires were generated with immunoSEQ multiplex PCR, while TCRdb's copy carries only in-frame clones and drops some. Of fewer than 200,000 clones in the sample, about 85% were seen once. The data derive from a study of cytomegalovirus exposure and HLA in healthy donors. Study-wide findings and caveats: In a later analysis, TCR beta V- and J-gene trimming was associated with a missense DCLRE1C variant. Reports indicated that the classifier achieved high specificity and sensitivity in diagnosing cytomegalovirus status. Researchers reported in a later analysis that common viral pathogens appeared linked to several top clusters. In all likelihood, a cluster of highly shared sequence variants was a sequencing artifact.

The CDR3 is made up of 15 amino acids. Germline V gene data show CDR1 as LGHNA and CDR2 as YSLEER. Trimming at V came to 2 bases and at J to 6 bases, leaving 5 bases not matched to a gene. This receptor was taken from a man between 18 and 35 years old in good health and CMV-seropositive. This sequence joins TRBV4-3 and TRBJ2-7; 12 nucleotides match TRBD1. Sequencing input: PBMCs. This CDR3 is CASSQTGTGGLEQYF. The CDR3 DNA reads as TGCGCCAGCAGCCAAACCGGGACAGGGGGCCTCGAGCAGTACTTC.